The next 12 T cell receptor beta chains were all read from a single sample in a study of T cells in Graves' hyperthyroidism and ophthalmopathy. Amplified regions were TCR beta CDR3 sequences from RNA transcripts. Using the HTBI primer set, a first-round RT-PCR was run on the TCR CDR3. MiXCR was run by TCRdb on the multiplex PCR reads, yielding one entry per CDR3 protein. The sample holds approximately 430,000 distinct CDR3 sequences, roughly 14% seen once. The sequencing input was blood. These receptor sequences come from a woman between 18 and 29 years old with Graves' hyperthyroidism.

This clonotype appeared a few times. The chain recombines TRBV18 with TRBJ2-7; 10 bases align to TRBD1. Losses at the gene ends were 0 bases for V and 5 bases for J; bases not matched to a gene: 7. This CDR3 has 16 residues. The germline V gene has CDR1 KGHSH and CDR2 LQKENI. Written as DNA, the CDR3 is TGTGCCAGCTCACCACCCCCGGGACAGGGGAGACACGAGCAGTACTTC. This encodes CASSPPPGQGRHEQYF.

This clonotype has at least ten counts. This chain connects TRBV11-2 to TRBJ1-3; D gene uncertain. The CDR3 runs to 13 residues. Germline-derived CDR1 and CDR2 are SGHAT and FQNNGV. Trimming left V 10 bases short and J 3 bases short, with 13 bases between. The CDR3 DNA sequence: TGTGCCACCACCCGCGGGGATGGAAACACCATATATTTT. This sequence encodes CATTRGDGNTIYF. The full variable domain, in which reference TRBV11-2 and TRBJ1-3 provide the parts outside the CDR3, is EAGVAQSPRYKIIEKRQSVAFWCNPISGHATLYWYQQILGQGPKLLIQFQNNGVVDDSQLPKDRFSAERLKGVDSTLKIQPAKLEDSAVYLCATTRGDGNTIYFGEGSWLTVV.

The table lists this clonotype with many counts. The chain couples TRBV19 to TRBJ2-7; 7 bases are a match to TRBD1. Germline-derived CDR1 and CDR2 are LNHDA and SQIVND (reference sequence). The CDR3 extends over 15 amino acids. The J segment lost 3 bases and the V segment lost 7 bases, leaving 12 bases of the junction unmatched. This CDR3 reads CASNNPRDSFYEQYF. CDR3 nucleotides: TGTGCCAGTAATAACCCCCGGGACAGCTTCTACGAGCAGTACTTC.

This clonotype was detected ten times or more. This rearrangement joins TRBV20-1 to TRBJ1-5; 7 bases are shared with TRBD1. The V gene's germline CDR1 is DFQATT and CDR2 SNEGSKA (reference sequence). The trim removed 0 bases at V and 0 bases at J, leaving 5 bases unmatched. The CDR3 totals 16 residues. The CDR3 nucleotides are TGCAGTGCTAGAGATCGGGACAGCTATAGCAATCAGCCCCAGCATTTT. Its translation: CSARDRDSYSNQPQHF.

The chain couples TRBV7-2 to TRBJ2-7, with D hard to call. Deletions cut 5 bases from V and 4 bases from J, with 12 bases between. CDR1 is SGHTA and CDR2 is FQGNSA in the germline V gene. CDR3 length equals 13 residues. The CDR3 spells CASSTWTDYEQYF. In DNA, the CDR3 is TGTGCCAGCAGCACCTGGACGGATTACGAGCAGTACTTC.

This clonotype was seen ten or more times. This chain connects TRBV10-3 to TRBJ2-2; 8 positions match TRBD2. CDR1 ENHRY and CDR2 SYGVKD come from the germline V gene. The J segment lost 0 bases and the V segment lost 10 bases, leaving 7 bases of the junction unmatched. The CDR3 runs 15 residues. As DNA, the CDR3 is TGTGCCACCGGCCAACTAGCGGCGAACACCGGGGAGCTGTTTTTT. This encodes CATGQLAANTGELFF.

This clonotype has ten or more counts. The rearrangement links TRBV6-1 to TRBJ2-6; 9 nucleotides line up with TRBD1. Trimming took 5 bases from V and 0 from J; bases not matched to a gene: 8. The CDR3 covers 18 residues. CDR1 MNHNS and CDR2 SASEGT come from the germline V gene. CDR3: CASSLTGTGSSGANVLTF. DNA for the CDR3: TGTGCCAGCAGTCTCACCGGGACAGGGAGCTCTGGGGCCAACGTCCTGACTTTC.

This clonotype was found a few times. This chain uses TRBV6-5 with TRBJ1-4; D remains unclear. This CDR3 has 13 amino acids. V was clipped by 2 bases and J by 3 bases, with 4 bases between them. Germline values: CDR1 MNHEY, CDR2 SVGAGI. Written as DNA, the CDR3 is TGTGCCAGCAGTTACAAAGCTAATGAAAAACTGTTTTTT. It specifies CASSYKANEKLFF.

This clonotype was seen many times. The V call is TRBV12-3 or TRBV12-4, the J call TRBJ2-3, with D tentatively TRBD2 (5 bases). The CDR3 extends over 16 amino acids. Trimming removed 4 bases from V and 0 bases from J, with 14 bases in between. DNA of the CDR3: TGTGCCAGCAGTTCCCAGCCGCGGGCTAGCACAGATACGCAGTATTTT. Its translation is CASSSQPRASTDTQYF.

Regarding this clonotype: Just one base apart from a much larger clone, this may be a read error. The chain links TRBV13 to TRBJ2-3, with 8 bases matching TRBD2. V lost 2 bases and J lost 0; bases outside the gene matches: 7. CDR1 PRHDT and CDR2 FYEKMQ come from the germline V gene (reference sequence). The CDR3 consists of 17 residues. This CDR3 is CASSLYGTRGSTDTQYF. Written as DNA, the CDR3 is TGTGCCAGCAGCTTATACGGGACTAGAGGGAGCACAGATACGCAGTATTTT.

At least ten counts were recorded for this clonotype. The rearrangement links TRBV28 to TRBJ1-2; D is unclear. CDR3 length: 13 residues. The V end lost 4 bases, the J end lost 6 bases, and 12 bases lay between the germline ends. Per germline, CDR1 MDHEN and CDR2 SYDVKM. The CDR3 loop reads CASSSRVLHGYTF. CDR3 in DNA: TGTGCCAGCAGTTCGAGGGTCCTTCATGGCTACACCTTC.

A few counts support this clonotype. J is TRBJ2-7 and V is TRBV6-8; a possible D gene is TRBD2 (6 bases). CDR1 and CDR2 from the germline V gene are MNHGY and SAAAGT. The V gene lost 5 bases and the J gene lost 0 bases, with 20 bases spanning the gap. The CDR3 is made up of 17 amino acids. The CDR3 bases are TGTGCCAGCAGTAAAACGGTTGGGGGGTACAGCTCCTACGAGCAGTACTTC. The encoded protein is CASSKTVGGYSSYEQYF.